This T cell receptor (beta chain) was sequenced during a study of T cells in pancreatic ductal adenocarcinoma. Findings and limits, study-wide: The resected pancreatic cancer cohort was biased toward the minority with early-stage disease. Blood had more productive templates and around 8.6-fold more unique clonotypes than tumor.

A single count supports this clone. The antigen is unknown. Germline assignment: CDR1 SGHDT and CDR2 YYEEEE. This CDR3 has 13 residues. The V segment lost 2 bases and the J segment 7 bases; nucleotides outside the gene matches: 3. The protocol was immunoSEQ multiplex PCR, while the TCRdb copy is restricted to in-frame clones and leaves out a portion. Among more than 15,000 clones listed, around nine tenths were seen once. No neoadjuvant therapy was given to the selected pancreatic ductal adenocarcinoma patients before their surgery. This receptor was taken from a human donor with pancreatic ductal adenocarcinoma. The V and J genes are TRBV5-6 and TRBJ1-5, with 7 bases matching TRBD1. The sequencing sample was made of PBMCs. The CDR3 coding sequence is TGTGCCAGCAGCTTAGACAGGGAGCAGCCCCAGCATTTT. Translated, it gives CASSLDREQPQHF.